Each of the 17 T cell receptor beta chains below was sequenced from the same sample in a study of cytomegalovirus exposure and HLA in healthy donors. The primer mix had 60 Vbeta and 13 Jbeta primers. Sequenced by immunoSEQ multiplex PCR; TCRdb stores in-frame clones only, minus some. The sample includes 150,000 to 200,000 clones, roughly 70% of them seen just once. Sequenced: PBMCs. These receptors were taken from a man between 40 and 49 years old in good health and CMV-seropositive.

Of note for this clone: The identical CDR3 is also encoded by other nucleotide sequences in the sample. The V gene is TRBV7-9, the J gene TRBJ2-2; perhaps TRBD1 as D (6 bases). CDR1 is SEHNR and CDR2 is FQNEAQ in the germline V gene (reference sequence). The CDR3 is 15 amino acids. V was cut by 7 bases and J by 3 bases, with 15 bases left in between. The DNA of the CDR3 is TGTGCCAGCACCTTGGACGAGGGGGACACCGGGGAGCTGTTTTTT. It codes for CASTLDEGDTGELFF.

This clone was seen only a few times. This chain links TRBV5-1 with TRBJ1-1; D may be TRBD1 (5 bases). CDR1 SGHRS and CDR2 YFSETQ come from the germline V gene. The CDR3 sequence is 15 residues long. V was clipped by 7 bases and J by 0 bases, with 16 bases between them. The CDR3 nucleotides read TGCGCCAGCCGGAGGGGCAACCACATGAACACTGAAGCTTTCTTT. The encoded protein is CASRRGNHMNTEAFF.

The chain is built from TRBV5-1 and TRBJ2-1; 9 positions match TRBD2. The V segment lost 4 bases and the J segment 12 bases; nucleotides outside the gene matches: 14. This CDR3 comprises 15 residues. From germline, CDR1 is SGHRS and CDR2 YFSETQ. The CDR3 sequence is CASSPRGSGGLSQFF. The CDR3 bases are TGCGCCAGCAGCCCCAGGGGTAGCGGGGGCCTCTCGCAGTTCTTC.

The chain joins TRBV5-1 to TRBJ2-5; 9 bases line up with TRBD1. With V trimmed by 6 bases and J by 5 bases, 8 bases remained unmatched. Germline V gives CDR1 SGHRS, CDR2 YFSETQ. CDR3 length equals 14 residues. The CDR3: CASNADRGSETQYF. The CDR3 DNA follows: TGCGCCAGCAACGCGGACAGGGGAAGTGAGACCCAGTACTTC. Looking up the rest from reference TRBV5-1 and TRBJ2-5 gives the full variable domain: KAGVTQTPRYLIKTRGQQVTLSCSPISGHRSVSWYQQTPGQGLQFLFEYFSETQRNKGNFPGRFSGRQFSNSRSEMNVSTLELGDSALYLCASNADRGSETQYFGPGTRLLVL.

This chain uses TRBV6-5 with TRBJ1-1; D ambiguous. Trimming removed 6 bases at V and 1 base at J, with 3 bases between. Germline-derived CDR1 and CDR2 are MNHEY and SVGAGI. The CDR3 is 11 residues long. The CDR3 bases are TGTGCCAGCAGGAGGAACACTGAAGCTTTCTTT. It yields the protein CASRRNTEAFF.

V is TRBV6-1 and J is TRBJ2-2; the D is unclear. The V end was cut by 1 base, the J end by 6 bases, with 12 bases between. The germline gives CDR1 MNHNS, CDR2 SASEGT. CDR3 length: 15 residues. This chain's CDR3 is CASSEVVWASGELFF. The CDR3 region has the DNA TGTGCCAGCAGTGAAGTCGTTTGGGCATCCGGGGAGCTGTTTTTT.

The CDR3 region is CASSSGGPGTDTQYF. The CDR3 DNA is TGTGCCAGCAGCTCCGGGGGGCCGGGCACAGATACGCAGTATTTT. The chain combines TRBV7-2 with TRBJ2-3; TRBD2 is a possible D gene (7 bases). This CDR3 is built from 15 residues. Trimming cost V 4 bases and J 1 base, with 12 bases left between them. Germline CDR1 reads SGHTA; CDR2 reads FQGNSA. The full variable domain, its missing parts supplied by reference TRBV7-2 and TRBJ2-3, is GAGVSQSPSNKVTEKGKDVELRCDPISGHTALYWYRQSLGQGLEFLIYFQGNSAPDKSGLPSDRFSAERTGGSVSTLTIQRTQQEDSAVYLCASSSGGPGTDTQYFGPGTRLTVL.

In DNA, the CDR3 is TGTGCCAGTACGGCGGGGCAGTCTGGAAACACCATATATTTT. Amino acid sequence: CASTAGQSGNTIYF. V usage is TRBV19 and J usage is TRBJ1-3, with D perhaps matching TRBD1 (5 bases). V dropped 7 bases and J dropped 1 base, with 11 bases sitting between them. The CDR3 has 14 residues. Germline CDR1 and CDR2: LNHDA and SQIVND (reference sequence).

This clone was observed once. The DNA for the CDR3 is TGTGCCAGCAGCGACAGCAAGACCTACAATGAGCAGTTCTTC. Amino acid sequence: CASSDSKTYNEQFF. V and J are TRBV28 and TRBJ2-1; tentative D call: TRBD1 (5 bases). From germline, CDR1 is MDHEN and CDR2 SYDVKM. The CDR3 runs 14 residues. Trimming cost V 6 bases and J 2 bases, with 11 bases left between them.

The table lists this clone with a count of one. The chain is built from TRBV7-3 and TRBJ1-6, with D maybe TRBD1 (6 bases). Germline assignment: CDR1 SGHTA and CDR2 FQGTGA. V was pared by 6 bases and J by 7 bases, with 10 bases between. CDR3 size: 13 residues. The chain's CDR3 is CASRGGHNSPLHF. The CDR3 DNA follows: TGTGCCAGCAGGGGGGGGCACAATTCACCCCTCCACTTT.

The chain joins TRBV9 to TRBJ2-7; D may be TRBD1 (9 bases). Germline V gives CDR1 SGDLS, CDR2 YYNGEE. V gave up 2 bases and J gave up 7 bases, with 25 bases separating them. The CDR3 contains 17 residues. CDR3 residues: CASSVDPPGQGLGEQYF. CDR3 bases: TGTGCCAGCAGCGTCGACCCGCCGGGACAGGGACTAGGGGAGCAGTACTTC. Filled out from reference TRBV9 and TRBJ2-7, the complete variable domain reads DSGVTQTPKHLITATGQRVTLRCSPRSGDLSVYWYQQSLDQGLQFLIQYYNGEERAKGNILERFSAQQFPDLHSELNLSSLELGDSALYFCASSVDPPGQGLGEQYFGPGTRLTVT.

There are a few counts of this clone. The chain has TRBV9 and TRBJ2-7, with 9 nucleotides matching TRBD1. The germline V gene has CDR1 SGDLS and CDR2 YYNGEE. The CDR3 has 12 residues. Trimming cost V 4 bases and J 6 bases; bases outside gene matches: 2. CDR3 coding DNA: TGTGCCAGCAGCCGGACAGGGGCCGAGCAGTACTTC. It encodes CASSRTGAEQYF.

The chain uses TRBV5-1 and TRBJ1-3, with D possibly matching TRBD1 (6 bases). The length of the CDR3 is 16 residues. The germline CDR1 and CDR2 sequences are SGHRS and YFSETQ. Trimming pared 1 base from V and 1 base from J, leaving 12 bases between. CDR3 sequence (DNA): TGCGCCAGCAGCTTGCAGGACAGCTATTCTGGAAACACCATATATTTT. Protein product: CASSLQDSYSGNTIYF.

Worth noting for this clone: Other DNA sequences in this sample translate to the same CDR3. J is TRBJ2-7 and V is TRBV10-2, with D possibly TRBD2 on 6 matching bases. V lost 6 bases and J lost 7, with 25 bases in between. This CDR3 is 16 amino acids long. Germline V CDR1 and CDR2: WSHSY, SAAADI. This CDR3 is CASSKAGGLASREQYF. The CDR3 DNA reads TGCGCCAGCAGCAAAGCGGGTGGGCTAGCGAGCCGGGAGCAGTACTTC.

The V gene is TRBV6-1, the J gene TRBJ1-3, with TRBD1 matching 9 bases. The length of the CDR3 is 14 residues. CDR1 MNHNS and CDR2 SASEGT come from the germline V gene. J gave up 1 base and V 10 bases, and 5 bases lay outside the gene matches. The CDR3 protein is CATRQGESGNTIYF. As DNA, the CDR3 is TGTGCCACCCGACAGGGGGAATCTGGAAACACCATATATTTT.

J is TRBJ2-3 and V is TRBV6-5; 9 bases match TRBD2. The CDR3 totals 14 residues. Germline CDR1 and CDR2: MNHEY and SVGAGI. Trimming cost V 6 bases and J 1 base; bases outside gene matches: 2. The CDR3 DNA reads TGTGCCAGCAGCATAGCGGGGGGCACAGATACGCAGTATTTT. This translates into CASSIAGGTDTQYF.

This rearrangement joins TRBV18 to TRBJ2-7; D unclear. The CDR3 extends over 15 amino acids. Trimming took off 1 base at V and 4 bases at J, with 14 bases between the two ends. Per the germline V gene, CDR1 is KGHSH and CDR2 is LQKENI. DNA for the CDR3: TGTGCCAGCTCACCACGAGCCGGTACCCCTTACGAGCAGTACTTC. This codes for CASSPRAGTPYEQYF.